The rows below give T cell receptor beta chains drawn from one sample of a study of T-cell reconstitution after alpha-beta-depleted transplantation in children. TCRdb re-called the PCR reads through MiXCR, storing one row per CDR3 protein. Of fewer than 700,000 distinct CDR3 sequences listed, 10% to 15% are singletons. The sequencing used PBMCs, mostly from graft donor cells, collected 360 days after TCRalphabeta/CD19-depleted stem cell transplant. The receptors here all came from a male patient under 18 who had a stem cell transplant for acute myeloid leukemia, so the T cells may come from the graft donor. The CDR3 runs from the conserved cysteine through the conserved F or W. Each record gives: clone size, D gene, J gene, V gene, CDR3 DNA, CDR3 protein. A D gene is named only where the DNA matches it firmly. Only some rows state a clone size, as once, few, many or a class for expanded clones.

. . TRBJ2-3 TRBV28 TGTGCCAGCACCTCTTTCACAGATACGCAGTATTTT CASTSFTDTQYF
few TRBD2 TRBJ2-3 TRBV6-2/TRBV6-3 TGTGCCAGCAGCCGAGCGGGATATAGCACAGATACGCAGTATTTT CASSRAGYSTDTQYF
few . TRBJ2-5 TRBV7-6 TGTGCCAGCAGCTTCAGTAGCGCGCTCCGGGAGACCCAGTACTTC CASSFSSALRETQYF
. . TRBJ2-2 TRBV29-1 TGCAGCGTTGAAAGGGGGACGCTAGGGATGGCCGGGGAGCTGTTTTTT CSVERGTLGMAGELFF
. TRBD1 TRBJ2-1 TRBV7-2 TGTGCCAGCAGCCCGGACAGGGTACGGAATGAGCAGTTCTTC CASSPDRVRNEQFF
. TRBD2 TRBJ2-7 TRBV11-1 TGTGCCAGCAGCGCCCCTCTAGCGGGAGCCTCCTACGAGCAGTACTTC CASSAPLAGASYEQYF
. . TRBJ2-3 TRBV20-1 TGCAGTGCTAGAGTTAACGGAGGGGATCGAACGCAGTATTTT CSARVNGGDRTQYF
. . TRBJ2-4 TRBV20-1 TGCAGTGCTAGAGAGCCCACGGGGGCGATAAAAAACATTCAGTACTTC CSAREPTGAIKNIQYF
few . TRBJ1-5 TRBV28 TGTGCCAGCAGTTTGAACCCTACCGGACAGTTAGGGCTTAGCAATCAGCCCCAGCATTTT CASSLNPTGQLGLSNQPQHF
few . TRBJ2-3 TRBV21-1 TGTGCCAGCAGCAAAGGTAGGACTAGCGAGACCATAGCCAGCACAGATACGCAGTATTTT CASSKGRTSETIASTDTQYF
few TRBD2 TRBJ2-5 TRBV18 TGTGCCAGCTCACTACGGGAGGGTGTCCAAGCACAGACCCAGTACTTC CASSLREGVQAQTQYF
many TRBD2 TRBJ2-7 TRBV7-2 TGTGCCAGCAGCTCGGCCTATCCCGGCGCGGGGGGGGAGCAGTACTTC CASSSAYPGAGGEQYF
. TRBD1 TRBJ1-1 TRBV25-1 TGTGCCAGCAGGCAGGGGGCTGACACTGAAGCTTTCTTT CASRQGADTEAFF
. . TRBJ1-4 TRBV4-3 TGCGCCAGCAGCCAAGATCTAATCAGGCTGGACGAAAAACTGTTTTTT CASSQDLIRLDEKLFF